This T cell receptor (beta chain) was documented in a study of read filtering for tumor transcriptome and immune sequencing. About this clonotype: This likely stems from a read error, as it lies one base from a far larger clone.

From 300 to 400 ng of RNA, a library with molecular barcoded alpha/delta and beta/gamma adaptors was made. TCRdb reprocessed the reads via MiXCR and lists one record per CDR3 protein. The data hold 5,500 to 6,000 distinct CDR3 sequences, with 21% observed a single time. Germline V lookup: CDR1 SEHNR, CDR2 FQNEAQ (reference sequence). The length of the CDR3 is 18 residues. The sequenced sample consisted of a population of CD138-negative cells sorted from bone marrow. The origin of this receptor is a donor at least 40 years old with multiple myeloma. The chain links TRBV7-9 to TRBJ2-1, with 9 bases identical to TRBD2. The CDR3 region is CASSLIGTSTSSYNEKFF. In nucleotides, the CDR3 is TGTGCCAGCAGCTTAATAGGGACTAGCACCAGCTCCTACAATGAGAAGTTCTTC.